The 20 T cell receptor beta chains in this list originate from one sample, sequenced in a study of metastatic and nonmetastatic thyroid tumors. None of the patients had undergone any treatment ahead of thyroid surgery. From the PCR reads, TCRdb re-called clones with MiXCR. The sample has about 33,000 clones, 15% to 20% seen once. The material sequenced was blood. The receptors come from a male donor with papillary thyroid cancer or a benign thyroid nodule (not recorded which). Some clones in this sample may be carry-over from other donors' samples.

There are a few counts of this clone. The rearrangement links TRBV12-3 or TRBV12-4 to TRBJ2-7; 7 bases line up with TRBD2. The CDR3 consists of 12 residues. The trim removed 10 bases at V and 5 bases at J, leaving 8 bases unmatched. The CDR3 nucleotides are TGTGCCATCAGGGAGGGGCTCCACGAGCAGTACTTC. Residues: CAIREGLHEQYF.

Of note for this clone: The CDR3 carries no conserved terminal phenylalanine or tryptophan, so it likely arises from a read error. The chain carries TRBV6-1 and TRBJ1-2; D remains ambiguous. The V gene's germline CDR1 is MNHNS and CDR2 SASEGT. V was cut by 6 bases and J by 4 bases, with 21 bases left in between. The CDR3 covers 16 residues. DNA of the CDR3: TGTGCCAGCAGCCCAACCCTGTACAGAGCCCTCTATGGCTACACCCTC. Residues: CASSPTLYRALYGYTL.

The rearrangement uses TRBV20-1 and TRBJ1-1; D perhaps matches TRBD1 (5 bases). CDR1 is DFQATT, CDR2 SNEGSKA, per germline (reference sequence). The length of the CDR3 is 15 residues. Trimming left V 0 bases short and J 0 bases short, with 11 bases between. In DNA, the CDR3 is TGCAGTGCTAGAGATCTGGGGGAGGTGAACACTGAAGCTTTCTTT. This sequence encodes CSARDLGEVNTEAFF.

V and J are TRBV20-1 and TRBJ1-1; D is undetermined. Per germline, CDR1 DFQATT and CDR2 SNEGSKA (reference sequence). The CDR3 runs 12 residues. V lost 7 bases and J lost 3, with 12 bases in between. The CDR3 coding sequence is TGCAGTGTCAAAGGGTCGGACACTGAAGCTTTCTTT. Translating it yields CSVKGSDTEAFF.

Written as DNA, the CDR3 is TGTGCCATCAGTGAGGGGGGCGGCGAGCAGTACTTC. Its translation is CAISEGGGEQYF. This chain uses TRBV10-3 with TRBJ2-7, with a tentative D call TRBD1 (6 bases). V shed 2 bases and J shed 6 bases, with 8 bases lying between them. CDR3 length: 12 residues. Germline-derived CDR1 and CDR2 are ENHRY and SYGVKD.

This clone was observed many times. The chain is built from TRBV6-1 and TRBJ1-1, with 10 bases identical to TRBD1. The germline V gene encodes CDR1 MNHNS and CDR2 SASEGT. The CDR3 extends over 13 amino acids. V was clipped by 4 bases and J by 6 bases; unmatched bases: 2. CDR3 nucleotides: TGTGCCAGCAGTGCCGGGACAGGGGCTGAAGCTTTCTTT. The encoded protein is CASSAGTGAEAFF.

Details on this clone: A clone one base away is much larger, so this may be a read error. In DNA form, the CDR3 reads TGCAGCGCGGAAAGCATCTATGGCTACACCTTC. This encodes CSAESIYGYTF. The rearrangement joins TRBV29-1 to TRBJ1-2; D not resolved. This CDR3 region has 11 residues. Per the germline V gene, CDR1 is SQVTM and CDR2 is ANQGSEA. V lost 7 bases and J 4 bases, leaving 10 bases between the germline ends.

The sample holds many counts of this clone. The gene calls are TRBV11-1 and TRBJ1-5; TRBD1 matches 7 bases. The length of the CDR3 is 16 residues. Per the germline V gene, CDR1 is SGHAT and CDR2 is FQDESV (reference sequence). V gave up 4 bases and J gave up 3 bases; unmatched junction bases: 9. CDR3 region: CASSSGGTEINQPQHF. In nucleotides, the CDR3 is TGTGCCAGCAGCTCCGGAGGGACAGAAATCAATCAGCCCCAGCATTTT.

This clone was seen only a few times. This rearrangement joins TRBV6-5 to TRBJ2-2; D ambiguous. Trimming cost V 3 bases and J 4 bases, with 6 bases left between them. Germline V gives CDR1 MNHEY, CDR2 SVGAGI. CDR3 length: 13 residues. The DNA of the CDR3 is TGTGCCAGCAGTTATGGCAGCACCGGGGAGCTGTTTTTT. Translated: CASSYGSTGELFF.

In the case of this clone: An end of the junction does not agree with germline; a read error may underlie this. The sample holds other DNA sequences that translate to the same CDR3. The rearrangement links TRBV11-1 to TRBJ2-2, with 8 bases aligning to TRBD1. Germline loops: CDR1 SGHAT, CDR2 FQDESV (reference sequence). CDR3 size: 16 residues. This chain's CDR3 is CASSLTPGQGAGELFF. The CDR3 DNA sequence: TGTGCCAGCAGCTTAACGCCCGGACAGGGTGCCGGTGAGCTGTTTTTT.

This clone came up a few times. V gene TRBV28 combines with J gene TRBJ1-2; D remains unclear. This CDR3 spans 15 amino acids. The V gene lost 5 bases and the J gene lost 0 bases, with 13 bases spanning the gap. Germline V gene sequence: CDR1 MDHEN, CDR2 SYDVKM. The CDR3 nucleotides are TGTGCCAGCAGTCTCCTGGACCGCTCTAACTATGGCTACACCTTC. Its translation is CASSLLDRSNYGYTF.

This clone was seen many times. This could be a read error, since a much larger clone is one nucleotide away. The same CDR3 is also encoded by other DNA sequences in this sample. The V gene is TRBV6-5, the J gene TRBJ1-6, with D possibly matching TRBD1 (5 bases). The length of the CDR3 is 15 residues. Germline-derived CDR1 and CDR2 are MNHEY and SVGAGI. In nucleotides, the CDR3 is TGCGCCAGCAGTTACTCTAACAGGCCGAATTCACCCCTCCACTTT. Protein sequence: CASSYSNRPNSPLHF.

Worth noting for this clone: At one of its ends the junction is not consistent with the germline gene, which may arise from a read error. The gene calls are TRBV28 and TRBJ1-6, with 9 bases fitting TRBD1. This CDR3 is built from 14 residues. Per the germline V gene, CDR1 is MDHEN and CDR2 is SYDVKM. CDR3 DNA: TGTCCCAGCAGTGGGACAGGGACTAATTCACCCCTCCACTTT. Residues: CPSSGTGTNSPLHF.

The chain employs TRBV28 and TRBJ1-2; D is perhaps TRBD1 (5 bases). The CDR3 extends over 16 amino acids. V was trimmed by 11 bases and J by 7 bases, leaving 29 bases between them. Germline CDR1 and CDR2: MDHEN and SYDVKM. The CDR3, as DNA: TGTGCCGGCATTTTATTCTTCATTGACGGGGCGCGTGGCTACACCTTC. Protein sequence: CAGILFFIDGARGYTF.

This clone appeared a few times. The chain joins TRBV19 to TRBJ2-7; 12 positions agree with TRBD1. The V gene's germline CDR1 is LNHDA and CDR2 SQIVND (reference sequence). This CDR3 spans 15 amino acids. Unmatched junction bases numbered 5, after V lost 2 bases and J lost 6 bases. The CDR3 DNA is TGTGCCAGTAGTATATCGGGGACAGGGGGCTTCGAGCAGTACTTC. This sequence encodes CASSISGTGGFEQYF.

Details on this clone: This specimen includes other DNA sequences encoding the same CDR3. The CDR3 protein is CATSNRQGSSYNEQFF. CDR3 sequence (DNA): TGTGCCACCAGCAATAGACAGGGAAGCTCCTACAATGAGCAGTTCTTC. The chain joins TRBV24-1 to TRBJ2-1, with 7 bases aligning to TRBD1. This CDR3 comprises 16 residues. V lost 7 bases and J lost 0; bases outside the gene matches: 8. Per the germline V gene, CDR1 is KGHDR and CDR2 is SFDVKD.

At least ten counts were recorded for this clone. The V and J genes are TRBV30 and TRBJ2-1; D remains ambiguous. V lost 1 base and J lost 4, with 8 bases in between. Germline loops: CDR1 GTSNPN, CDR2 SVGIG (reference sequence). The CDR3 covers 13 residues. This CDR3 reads CAWSGTVYNEQFF. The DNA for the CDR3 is TGTGCCTGGAGTGGGACGGTGTACAATGAGCAGTTCTTC.

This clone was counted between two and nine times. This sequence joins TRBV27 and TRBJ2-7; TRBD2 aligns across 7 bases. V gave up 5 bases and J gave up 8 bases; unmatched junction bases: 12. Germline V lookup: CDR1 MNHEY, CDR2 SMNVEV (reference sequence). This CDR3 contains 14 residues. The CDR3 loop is CASSEGGGATKQYF. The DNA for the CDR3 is TGTGCCAGCAGTGAGGGCGGGGGAGCTACGAAGCAGTACTTC.

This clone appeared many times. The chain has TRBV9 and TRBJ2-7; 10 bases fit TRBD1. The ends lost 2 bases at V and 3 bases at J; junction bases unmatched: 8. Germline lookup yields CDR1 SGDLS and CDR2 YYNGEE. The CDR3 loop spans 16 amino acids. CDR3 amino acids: CASSVGTGTGDYEQYF. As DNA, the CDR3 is TGTGCCAGCAGCGTTGGGACCGGGACAGGGGACTACGAGCAGTACTTC. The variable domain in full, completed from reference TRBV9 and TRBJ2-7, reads DSGVTQTPKHLITATGQRVTLRCSPRSGDLSVYWYQQSLDQGLQFLIQYYNGEERAKGNILERFSAQQFPDLHSELNLSSLELGDSALYFCASSVGTGTGDYEQYFGPGTRLTVT.

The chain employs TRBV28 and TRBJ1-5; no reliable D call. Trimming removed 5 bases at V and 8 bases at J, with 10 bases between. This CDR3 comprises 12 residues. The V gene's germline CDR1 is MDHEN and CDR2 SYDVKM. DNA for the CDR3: TGTGCCAGCAGTGTATACCGGAAGCCCCAGCATTTT. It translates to CASSVYRKPQHF. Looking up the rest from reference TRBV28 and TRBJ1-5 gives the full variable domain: DVKVTQSSRYLVKRTGEKVFLECVQDMDHENMFWYRQDPGLGLRLIYFSYDVKMKEKGDIPEGYSVSREKKERFSLILESASTNQTSMYLCASSVYRKPQHFGDGTRLSIL.